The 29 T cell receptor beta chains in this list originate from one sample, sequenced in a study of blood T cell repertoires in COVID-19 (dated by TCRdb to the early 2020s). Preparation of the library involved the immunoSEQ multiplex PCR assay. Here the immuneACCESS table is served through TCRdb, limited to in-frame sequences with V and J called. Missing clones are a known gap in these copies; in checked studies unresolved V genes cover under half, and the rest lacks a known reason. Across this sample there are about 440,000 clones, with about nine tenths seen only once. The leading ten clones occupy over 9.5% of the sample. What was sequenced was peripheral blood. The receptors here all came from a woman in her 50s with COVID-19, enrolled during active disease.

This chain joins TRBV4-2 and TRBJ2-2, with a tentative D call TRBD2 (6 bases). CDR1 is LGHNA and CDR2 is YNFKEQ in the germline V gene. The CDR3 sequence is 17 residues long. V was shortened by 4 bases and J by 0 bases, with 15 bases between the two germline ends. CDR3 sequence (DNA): TGTGCCAGCAGCCCCTCGGGGCGCGGGGCGAACACCGGGGAGCTGTTTTTT. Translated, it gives CASSPSGRGANTGELFF.

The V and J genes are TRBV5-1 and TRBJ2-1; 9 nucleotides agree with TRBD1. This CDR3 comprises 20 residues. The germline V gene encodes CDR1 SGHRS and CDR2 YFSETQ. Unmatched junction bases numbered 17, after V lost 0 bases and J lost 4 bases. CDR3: CASSLDPGQGSKYKYNEQFF. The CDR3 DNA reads TGCGCCAGCAGCTTGGATCCGGGACAGGGATCCAAATACAAATACAATGAGCAGTTCTTC.

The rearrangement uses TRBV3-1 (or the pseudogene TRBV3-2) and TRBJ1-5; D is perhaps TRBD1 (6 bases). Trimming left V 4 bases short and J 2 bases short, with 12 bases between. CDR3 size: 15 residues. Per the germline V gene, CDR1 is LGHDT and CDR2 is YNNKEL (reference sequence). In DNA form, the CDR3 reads TGTGCCAGCAGCCGCTCCGCAGGGGGCAATCAGCCCCAGCATTTT. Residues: CASSRSAGGNQPQHF.

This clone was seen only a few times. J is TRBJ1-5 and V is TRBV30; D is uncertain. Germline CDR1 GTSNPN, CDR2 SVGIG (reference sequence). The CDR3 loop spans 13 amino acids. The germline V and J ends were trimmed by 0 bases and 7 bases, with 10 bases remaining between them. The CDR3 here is CAWSVGREQPQHF. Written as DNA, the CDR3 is TGTGCCTGGAGTGTGGGCAGAGAGCAGCCCCAGCATTTT.

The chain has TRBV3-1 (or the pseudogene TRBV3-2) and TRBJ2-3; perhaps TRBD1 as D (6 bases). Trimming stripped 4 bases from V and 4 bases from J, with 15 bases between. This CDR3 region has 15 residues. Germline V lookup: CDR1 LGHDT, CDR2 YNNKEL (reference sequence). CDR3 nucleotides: TGTGCCAGCAGCCTGGGGACATCTGGCGCAGATACGCAGTATTTT. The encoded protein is CASSLGTSGADTQYF.

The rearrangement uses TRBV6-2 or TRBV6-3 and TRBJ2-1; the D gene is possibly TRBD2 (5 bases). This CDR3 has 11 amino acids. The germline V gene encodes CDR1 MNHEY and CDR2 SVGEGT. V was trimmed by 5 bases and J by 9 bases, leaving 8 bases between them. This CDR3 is CASSQTTEQFF. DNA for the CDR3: TGTGCCAGCAGTCAGACTACTGAGCAGTTCTTC.

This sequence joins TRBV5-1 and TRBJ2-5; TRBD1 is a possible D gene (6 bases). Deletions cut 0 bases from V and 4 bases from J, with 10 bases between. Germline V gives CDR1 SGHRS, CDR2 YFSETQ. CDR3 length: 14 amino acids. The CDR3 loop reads CASSLDRARETQYF. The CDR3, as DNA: TGCGCCAGCAGCTTGGACAGGGCAAGAGAGACCCAGTACTTC.

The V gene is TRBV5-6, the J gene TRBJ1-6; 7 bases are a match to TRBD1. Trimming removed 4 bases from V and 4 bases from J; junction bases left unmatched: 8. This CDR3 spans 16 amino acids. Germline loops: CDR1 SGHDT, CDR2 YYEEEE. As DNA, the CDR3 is TGTGCCAGCAGCGTGATGAGGGACAGTTATAATTCACCCCTCCACTTT. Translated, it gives CASSVMRDSYNSPLHF. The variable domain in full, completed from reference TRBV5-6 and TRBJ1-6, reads DAGVTQSPTHLIKTRGQQVTLRCSPKSGHDTVSWYQQALGQGPQFIFQYYEEEERQRGNFPDRFSGHQFPNYSSELNVNALLLGDSALYLCASSVMRDSYNSPLHFGNGTRLTVT.

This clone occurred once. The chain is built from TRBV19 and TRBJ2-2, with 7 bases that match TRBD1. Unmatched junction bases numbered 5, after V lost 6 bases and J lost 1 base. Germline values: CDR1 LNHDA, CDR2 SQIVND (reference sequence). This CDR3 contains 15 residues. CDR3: CASSMRDRNTGELFF. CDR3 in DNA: TGTGCCAGTAGCATGAGGGACAGGAACACCGGGGAGCTGTTTTTT.

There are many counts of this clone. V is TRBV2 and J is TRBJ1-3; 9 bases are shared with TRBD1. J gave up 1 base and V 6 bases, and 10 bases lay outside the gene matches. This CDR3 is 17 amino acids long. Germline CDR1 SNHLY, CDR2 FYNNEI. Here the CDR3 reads CASSHGQGRGSGNTIYF. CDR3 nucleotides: TGTGCCAGCAGCCACGGACAGGGGAGAGGATCTGGAAACACCATATATTTT.

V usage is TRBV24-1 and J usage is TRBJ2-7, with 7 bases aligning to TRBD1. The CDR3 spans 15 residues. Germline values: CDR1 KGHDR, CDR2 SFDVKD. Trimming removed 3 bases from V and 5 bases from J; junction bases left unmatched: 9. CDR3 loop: CATSDPGTDNHEQYF. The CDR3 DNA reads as TGTGCCACCAGTGATCCCGGGACAGATAACCACGAGCAGTACTTC.

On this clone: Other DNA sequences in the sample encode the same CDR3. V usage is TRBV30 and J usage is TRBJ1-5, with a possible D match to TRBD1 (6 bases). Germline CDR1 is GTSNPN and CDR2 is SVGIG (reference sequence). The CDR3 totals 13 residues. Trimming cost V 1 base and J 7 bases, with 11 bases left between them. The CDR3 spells CAWSAGVGQPQHF. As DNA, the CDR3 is TGTGCCTGGAGTGCAGGGGTAGGACAGCCCCAGCATTTT.

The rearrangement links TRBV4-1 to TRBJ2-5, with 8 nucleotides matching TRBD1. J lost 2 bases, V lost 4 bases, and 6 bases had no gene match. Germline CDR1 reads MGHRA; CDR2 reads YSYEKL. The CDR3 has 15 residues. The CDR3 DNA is TGCGCCAGCAGCCCCGGACAGGGTGGGCAAGAGACCCAGTACTTC. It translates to CASSPGQGGQETQYF.

The CDR3 region is CAWSRFGGEQYF. The CDR3 DNA sequence: TGTGCCTGGAGTAGGTTCGGCGGAGAGCAGTACTTC. V gene TRBV30 combines with J gene TRBJ2-7, with D unresolved. V lost 2 bases and J lost 7, with 12 bases in between. CDR1 and CDR2 from the germline V gene are GTSNPN and SVGIG (reference sequence). The CDR3 is made up of 12 amino acids.

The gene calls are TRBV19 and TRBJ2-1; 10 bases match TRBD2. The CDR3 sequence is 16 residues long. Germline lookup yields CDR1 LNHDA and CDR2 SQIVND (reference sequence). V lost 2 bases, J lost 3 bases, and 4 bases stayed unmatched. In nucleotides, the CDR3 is TGTGCCAGTAGTATATCGACTAGCGGGTACTACAATGAGCAGTTCTTC. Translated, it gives CASSISTSGYYNEQFF.

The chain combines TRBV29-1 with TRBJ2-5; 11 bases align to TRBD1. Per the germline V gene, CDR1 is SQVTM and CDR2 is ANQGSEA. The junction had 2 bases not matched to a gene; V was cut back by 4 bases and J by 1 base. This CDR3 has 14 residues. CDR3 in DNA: TGCAGCGTTGTTGGGACAGGGGGCCAAGAGACCCAGTACTTC. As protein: CSVVGTGGQETQYF.

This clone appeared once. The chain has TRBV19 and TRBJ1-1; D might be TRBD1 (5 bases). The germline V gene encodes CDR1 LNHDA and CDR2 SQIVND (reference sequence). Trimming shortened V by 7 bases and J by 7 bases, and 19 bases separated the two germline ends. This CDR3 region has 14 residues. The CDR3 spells CASIFKSSGFEAFF. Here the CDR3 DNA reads TGTGCCAGTATATTCAAGTCGTCAGGGTTTGAAGCTTTCTTT. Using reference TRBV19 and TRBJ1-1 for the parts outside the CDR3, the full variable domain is DGGITQSPKYLFRKEGQNVTLSCEQNLNHDAMYWYRQDPGQGLRLIYYSQIVNDFQKGDIAEGYSVSREKKESFPLTVTSAQKNPTAFYLCASIFKSSGFEAFFGQGTRLTVV.

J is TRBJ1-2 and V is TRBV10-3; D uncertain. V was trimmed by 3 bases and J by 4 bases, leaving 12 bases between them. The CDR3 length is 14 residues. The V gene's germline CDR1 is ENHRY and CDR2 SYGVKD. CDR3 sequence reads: CAISDQEIAYGYTF. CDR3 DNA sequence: TGTGCCATCAGTGATCAGGAAATCGCCTATGGCTACACCTTC.

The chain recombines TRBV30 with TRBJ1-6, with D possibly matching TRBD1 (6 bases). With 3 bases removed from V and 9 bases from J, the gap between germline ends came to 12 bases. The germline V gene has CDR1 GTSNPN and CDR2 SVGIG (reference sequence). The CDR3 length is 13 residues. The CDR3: CAWREFRGSPLHF. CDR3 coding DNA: TGTGCCTGGAGGGAGTTCAGGGGTTCACCCCTCCACTTT.

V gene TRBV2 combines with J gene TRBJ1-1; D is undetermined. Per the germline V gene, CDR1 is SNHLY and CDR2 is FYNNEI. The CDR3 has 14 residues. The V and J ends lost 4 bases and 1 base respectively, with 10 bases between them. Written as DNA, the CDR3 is TGTGCCAGCAGTGCAATTTCAGGGAACACTGAAGCTTTCTTT. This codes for CASSAISGNTEAFF.

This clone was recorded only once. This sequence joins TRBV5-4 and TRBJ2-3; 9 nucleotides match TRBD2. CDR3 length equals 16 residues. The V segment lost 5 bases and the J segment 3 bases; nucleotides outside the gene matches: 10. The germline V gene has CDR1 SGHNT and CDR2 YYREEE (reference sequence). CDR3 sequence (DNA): TGTGCCAGCAGTCGCGGGGGGGCCGGTTTGACAGATACGCAGTATTTT. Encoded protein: CASSRGGAGLTDTQYF.

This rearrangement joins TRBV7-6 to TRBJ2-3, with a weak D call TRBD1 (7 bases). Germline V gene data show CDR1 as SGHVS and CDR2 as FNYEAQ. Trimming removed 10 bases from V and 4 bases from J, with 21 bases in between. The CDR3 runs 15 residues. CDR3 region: CATGGPGQGADTQYF. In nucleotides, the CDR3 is TGTGCCACCGGGGGTCCGGGGCAGGGGGCAGATACGCAGTATTTT.

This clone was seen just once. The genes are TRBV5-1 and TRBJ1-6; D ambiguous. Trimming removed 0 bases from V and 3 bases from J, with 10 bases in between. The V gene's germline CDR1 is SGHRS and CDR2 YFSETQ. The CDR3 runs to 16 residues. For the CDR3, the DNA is TGCGCCAGCAGCTTGGCTTCTAGCAACTATAATTCACCCCTCCACTTT. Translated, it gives CASSLASSNYNSPLHF. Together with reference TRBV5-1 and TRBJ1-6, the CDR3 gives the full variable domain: KAGVTQTPRYLIKTRGQQVTLSCSPISGHRSVSWYQQTPGQGLQFLFEYFSETQRNKGNFPGRFSGRQFSNSRSEMNVSTLELGDSALYLCASSLASSNYNSPLHFGNGTRLTVT.

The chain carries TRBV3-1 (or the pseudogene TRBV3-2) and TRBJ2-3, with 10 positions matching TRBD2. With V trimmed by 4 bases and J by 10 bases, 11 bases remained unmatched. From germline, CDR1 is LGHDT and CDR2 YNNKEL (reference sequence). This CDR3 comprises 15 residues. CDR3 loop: CASSPQAGGSLAQYF. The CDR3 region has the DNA TGTGCCAGCAGCCCACAAGCGGGGGGGTCATTGGCGCAGTATTTT.

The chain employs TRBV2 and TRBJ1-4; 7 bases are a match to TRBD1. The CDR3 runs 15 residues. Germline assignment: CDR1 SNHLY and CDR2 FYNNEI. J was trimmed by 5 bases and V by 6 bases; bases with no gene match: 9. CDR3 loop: CASRKLTGQNEKLFF. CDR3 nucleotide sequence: TGTGCCAGCAGGAAACTGACAGGGCAAAATGAAAAACTGTTTTTT. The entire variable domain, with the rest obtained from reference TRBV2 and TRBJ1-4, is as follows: EPEVTQTPSHQVTQMGQEVILRCVPISNHLYFYWYRQILGQKVEFLVSFYNNEISEKSEIFDDQFSVERPDGSNFTLKIRSTKLEDSAMYFCASRKLTGQNEKLFFGSGTQLSVL.

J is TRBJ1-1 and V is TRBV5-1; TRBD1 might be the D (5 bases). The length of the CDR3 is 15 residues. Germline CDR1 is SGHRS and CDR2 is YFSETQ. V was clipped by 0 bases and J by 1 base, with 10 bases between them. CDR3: CASSLAVQGNTEAFF. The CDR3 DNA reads TGCGCCAGCAGCTTGGCCGTTCAGGGGAACACTGAAGCTTTCTTT.

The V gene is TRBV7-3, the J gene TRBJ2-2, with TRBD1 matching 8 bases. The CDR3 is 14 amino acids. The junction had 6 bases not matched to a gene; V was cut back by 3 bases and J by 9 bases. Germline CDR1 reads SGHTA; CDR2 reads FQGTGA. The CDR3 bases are TGTGCCAGCAGCTTGGACAGGGTAGCCAGGGAGCTGTTTTTT. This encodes CASSLDRVARELFF.

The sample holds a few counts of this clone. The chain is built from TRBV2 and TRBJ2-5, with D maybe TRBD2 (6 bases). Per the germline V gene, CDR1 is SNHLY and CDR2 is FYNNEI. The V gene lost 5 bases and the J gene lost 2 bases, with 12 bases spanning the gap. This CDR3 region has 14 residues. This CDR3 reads CASSYSLAQETQYF. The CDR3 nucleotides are TGTGCCAGCAGTTACTCGCTAGCGCAAGAGACCCAGTACTTC.

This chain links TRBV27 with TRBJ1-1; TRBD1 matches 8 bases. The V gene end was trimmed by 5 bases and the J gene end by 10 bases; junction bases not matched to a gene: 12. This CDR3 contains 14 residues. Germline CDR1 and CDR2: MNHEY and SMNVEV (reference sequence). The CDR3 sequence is CASSRPGGEEGAFF. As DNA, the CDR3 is TGTGCCAGCAGTCGTCCAGGGGGCGAGGAAGGAGCTTTCTTT.